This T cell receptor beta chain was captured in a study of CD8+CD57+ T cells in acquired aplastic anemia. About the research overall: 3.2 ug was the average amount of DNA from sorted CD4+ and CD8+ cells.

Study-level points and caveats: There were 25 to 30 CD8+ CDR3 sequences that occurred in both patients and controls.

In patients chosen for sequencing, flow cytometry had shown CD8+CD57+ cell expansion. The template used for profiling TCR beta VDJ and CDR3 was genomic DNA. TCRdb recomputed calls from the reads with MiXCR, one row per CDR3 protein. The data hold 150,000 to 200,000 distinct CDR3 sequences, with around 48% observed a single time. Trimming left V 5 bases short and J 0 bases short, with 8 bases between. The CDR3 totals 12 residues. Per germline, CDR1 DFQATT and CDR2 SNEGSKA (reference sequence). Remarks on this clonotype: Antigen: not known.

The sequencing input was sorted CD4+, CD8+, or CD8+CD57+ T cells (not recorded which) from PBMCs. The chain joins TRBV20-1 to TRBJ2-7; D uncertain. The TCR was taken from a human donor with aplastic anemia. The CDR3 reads CSAEASSYEQYF. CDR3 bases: TGCAGTGCTGAGGCGAGCTCCTACGAGCAGTACTTC.